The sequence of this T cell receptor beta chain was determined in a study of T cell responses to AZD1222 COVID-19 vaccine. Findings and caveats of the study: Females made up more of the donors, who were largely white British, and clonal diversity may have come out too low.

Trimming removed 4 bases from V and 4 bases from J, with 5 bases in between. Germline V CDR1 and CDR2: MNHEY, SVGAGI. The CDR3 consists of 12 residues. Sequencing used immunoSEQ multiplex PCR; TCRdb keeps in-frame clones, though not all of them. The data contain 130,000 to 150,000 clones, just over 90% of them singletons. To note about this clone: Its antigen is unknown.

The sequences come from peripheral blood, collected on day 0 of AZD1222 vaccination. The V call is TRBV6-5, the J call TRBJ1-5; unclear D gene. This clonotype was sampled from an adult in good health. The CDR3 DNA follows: TGTGCCAGCAGTTCGCAAAATCAGCCCCAGCATTTT. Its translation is CASSSQNQPQHF.